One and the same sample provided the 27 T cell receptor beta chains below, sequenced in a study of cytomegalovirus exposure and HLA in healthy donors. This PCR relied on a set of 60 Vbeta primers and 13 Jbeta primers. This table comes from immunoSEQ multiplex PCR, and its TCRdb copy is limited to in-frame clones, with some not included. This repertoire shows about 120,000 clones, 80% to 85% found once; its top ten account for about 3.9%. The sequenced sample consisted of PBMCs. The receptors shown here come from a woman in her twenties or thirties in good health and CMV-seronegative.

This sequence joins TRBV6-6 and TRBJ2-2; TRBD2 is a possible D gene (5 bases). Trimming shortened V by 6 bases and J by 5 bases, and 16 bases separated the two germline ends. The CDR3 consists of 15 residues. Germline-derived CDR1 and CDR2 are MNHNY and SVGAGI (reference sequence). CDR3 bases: TGTGCCAGCAGCCCCCGGGGAGAAGGGACCGGGGAGCTGTTTTTT. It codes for CASSPRGEGTGELFF.

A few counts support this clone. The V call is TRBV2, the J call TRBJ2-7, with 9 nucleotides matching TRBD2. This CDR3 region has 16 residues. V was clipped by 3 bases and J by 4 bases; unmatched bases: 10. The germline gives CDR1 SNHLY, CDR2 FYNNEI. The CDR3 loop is CASSDSATSGIYEQYF. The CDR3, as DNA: TGTGCCAGCAGTGATTCTGCGACTAGCGGTATTTACGAGCAGTACTTC.

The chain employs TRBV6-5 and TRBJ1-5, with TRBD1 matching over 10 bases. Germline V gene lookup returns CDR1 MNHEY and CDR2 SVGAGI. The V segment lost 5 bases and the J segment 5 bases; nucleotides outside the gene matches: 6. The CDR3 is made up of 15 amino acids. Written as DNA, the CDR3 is TGTGCCAGCAGTAAACTCGGGACAGGGGATCAGCCCCAGCATTTT. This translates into CASSKLGTGDQPQHF.

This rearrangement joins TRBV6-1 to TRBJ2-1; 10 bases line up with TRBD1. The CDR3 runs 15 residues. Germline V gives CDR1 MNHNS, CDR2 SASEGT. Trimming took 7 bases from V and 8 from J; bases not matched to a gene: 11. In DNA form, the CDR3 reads TGTGCCAGCACCATTGGGGACAGGGGCAACCATGAGCAGTTCTTC. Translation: CASTIGDRGNHEQFF.

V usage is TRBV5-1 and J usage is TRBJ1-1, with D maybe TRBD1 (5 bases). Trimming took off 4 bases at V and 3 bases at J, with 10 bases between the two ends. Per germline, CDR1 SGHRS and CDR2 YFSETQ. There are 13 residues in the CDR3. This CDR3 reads CASSPDIYTEAFF. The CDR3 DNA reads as TGCGCCAGCAGCCCGGACATTTACACTGAAGCTTTCTTT. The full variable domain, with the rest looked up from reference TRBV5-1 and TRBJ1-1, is KAGVTQTPRYLIKTRGQQVTLSCSPISGHRSVSWYQQTPGQGLQFLFEYFSETQRNKGNFPGRFSGRQFSNSRSEMNVSTLELGDSALYLCASSPDIYTEAFFGQGTRLTVV.

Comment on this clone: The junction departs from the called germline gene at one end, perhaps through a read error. CDR3 DNA sequence: TGTTCCAGCAGCTTAGCTCCGTCTACTTACGAGCAGTACTTC. Its protein is CSSSLAPSTYEQYF. The rearrangement links TRBV7-9 to TRBJ2-7; D not certain. The CDR3 totals 14 residues. Germline V gene lookup returns CDR1 SEHNR and CDR2 FQNEAQ (reference sequence).

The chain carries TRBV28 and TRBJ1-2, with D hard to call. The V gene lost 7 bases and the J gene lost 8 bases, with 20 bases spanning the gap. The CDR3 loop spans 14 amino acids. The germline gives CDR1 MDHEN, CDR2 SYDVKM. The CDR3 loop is CASTPPGRIGGYTF. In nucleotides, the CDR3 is TGTGCCAGCACCCCCCCCGGCAGGATCGGCGGCTACACCTTC.

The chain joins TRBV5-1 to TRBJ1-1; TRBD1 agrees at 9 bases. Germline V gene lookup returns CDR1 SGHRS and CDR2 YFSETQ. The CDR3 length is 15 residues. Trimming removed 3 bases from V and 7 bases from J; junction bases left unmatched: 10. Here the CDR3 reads CASSSGTGQVREAFF. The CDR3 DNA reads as TGCGCCAGCAGCTCCGGGACAGGGCAGGTACGTGAAGCTTTCTTT.

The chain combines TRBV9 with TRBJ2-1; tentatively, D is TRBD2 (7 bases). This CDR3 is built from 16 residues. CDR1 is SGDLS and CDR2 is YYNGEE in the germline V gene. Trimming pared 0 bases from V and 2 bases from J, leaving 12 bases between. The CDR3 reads CASSVGGLAAYNEQFF. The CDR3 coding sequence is TGTGCCAGCAGCGTAGGGGGGCTAGCGGCCTACAATGAGCAGTTCTTC.

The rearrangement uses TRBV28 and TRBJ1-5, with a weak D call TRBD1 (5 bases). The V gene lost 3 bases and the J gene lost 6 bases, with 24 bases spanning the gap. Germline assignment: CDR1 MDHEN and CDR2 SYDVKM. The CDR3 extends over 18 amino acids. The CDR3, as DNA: TGTGCCAGCAGTTTTCAACCCCCCCGACCGGGGGTCTTTCAGCCCCAGCATTTT. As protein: CASSFQPPRPGVFQPQHF.

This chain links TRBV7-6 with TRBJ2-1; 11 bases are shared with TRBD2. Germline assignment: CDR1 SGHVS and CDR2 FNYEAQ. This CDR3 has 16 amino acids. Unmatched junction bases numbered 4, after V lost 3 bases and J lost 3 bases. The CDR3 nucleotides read TGTGCCAGCAGCTTTGATAGCGGGAGGGTCTACAATGAGCAGTTCTTC. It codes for CASSFDSGRVYNEQFF.

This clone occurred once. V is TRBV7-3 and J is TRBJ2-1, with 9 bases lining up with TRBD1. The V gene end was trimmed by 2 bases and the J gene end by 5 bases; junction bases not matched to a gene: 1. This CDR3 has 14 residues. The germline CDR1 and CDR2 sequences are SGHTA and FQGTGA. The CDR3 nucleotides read TGTGCCAGCAGCTTAGGACAGGGGAACAATGAGCAGTTCTTC. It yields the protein CASSLGQGNNEQFF.

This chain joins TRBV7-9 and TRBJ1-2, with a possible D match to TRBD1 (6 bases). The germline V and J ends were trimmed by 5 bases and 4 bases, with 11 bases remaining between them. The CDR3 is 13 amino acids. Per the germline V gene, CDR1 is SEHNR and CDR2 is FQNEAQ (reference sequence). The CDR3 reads CASSADRIYGYTF. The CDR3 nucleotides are TGTGCCAGCAGCGCAGACAGGATCTATGGCTACACCTTC.

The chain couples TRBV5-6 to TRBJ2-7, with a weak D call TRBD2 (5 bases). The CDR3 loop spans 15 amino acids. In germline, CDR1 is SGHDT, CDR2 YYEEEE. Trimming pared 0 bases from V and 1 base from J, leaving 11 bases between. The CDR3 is CASSLETGKSYEQYF. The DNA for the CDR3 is TGTGCCAGCAGCTTGGAAACGGGAAAATCCTACGAGCAGTACTTC.

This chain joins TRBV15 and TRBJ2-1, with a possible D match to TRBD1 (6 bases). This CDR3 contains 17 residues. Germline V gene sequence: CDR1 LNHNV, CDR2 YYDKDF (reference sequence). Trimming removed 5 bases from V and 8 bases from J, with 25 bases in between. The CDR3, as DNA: TGTGCCACCAGCGGGGACATGAGGGTCCCGTCGCGGGATGAGCAGTTCTTC. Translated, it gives CATSGDMRVPSRDEQFF.

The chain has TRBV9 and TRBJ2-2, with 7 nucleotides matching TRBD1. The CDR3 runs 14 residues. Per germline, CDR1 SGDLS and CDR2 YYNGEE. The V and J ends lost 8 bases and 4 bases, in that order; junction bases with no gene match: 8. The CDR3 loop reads CASGGQISTGELFF. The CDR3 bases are TGTGCCAGTGGGGGACAGATCAGCACCGGGGAGCTGTTTTTT.

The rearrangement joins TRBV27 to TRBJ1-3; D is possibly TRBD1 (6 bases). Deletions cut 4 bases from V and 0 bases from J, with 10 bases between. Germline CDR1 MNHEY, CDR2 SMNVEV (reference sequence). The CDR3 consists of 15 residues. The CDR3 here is CASSSTGSSGNTIYF. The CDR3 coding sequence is TGTGCCAGCAGTTCAACAGGGAGCTCTGGAAACACCATATATTTT.

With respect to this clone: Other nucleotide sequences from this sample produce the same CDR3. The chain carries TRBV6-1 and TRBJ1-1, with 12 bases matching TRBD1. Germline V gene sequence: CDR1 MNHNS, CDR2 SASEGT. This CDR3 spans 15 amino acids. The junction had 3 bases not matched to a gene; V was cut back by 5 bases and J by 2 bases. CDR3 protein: CASSSGTGGNTEAFF. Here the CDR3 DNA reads TGTGCCAGCAGTTCGGGGACAGGGGGCAACACTGAAGCTTTCTTT.

CDR3 nucleotides: TGTGCCAGCTCCGCGGCTCGGTCACCCCTCCACTTT. As protein: CASSAARSPLHF. The J gene is TRBJ1-6, the V gene TRBV19; no clear D. The CDR3 spans 12 residues. Germline V gene sequence: CDR1 LNHDA, CDR2 SQIVND (reference sequence). The germline V and J ends were trimmed by 9 bases and 10 bases, with 13 bases remaining between them.

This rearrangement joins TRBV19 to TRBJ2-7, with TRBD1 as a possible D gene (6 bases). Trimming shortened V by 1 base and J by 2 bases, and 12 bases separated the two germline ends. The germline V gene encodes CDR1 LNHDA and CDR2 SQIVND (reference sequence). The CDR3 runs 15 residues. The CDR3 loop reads CASSIVDSDAYEQYF. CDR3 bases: TGTGCCAGTAGTATAGTGGACAGCGATGCCTACGAGCAGTACTTC.

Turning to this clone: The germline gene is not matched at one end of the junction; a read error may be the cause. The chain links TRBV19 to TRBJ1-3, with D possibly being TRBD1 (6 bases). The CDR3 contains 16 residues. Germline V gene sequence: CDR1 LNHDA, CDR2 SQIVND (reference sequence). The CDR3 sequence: CASRMRQVDSGNTIYF. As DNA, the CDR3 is TGTGCCAGTCGTATGAGACAGGTCGATTCTGGAAACACCATATATTTT.

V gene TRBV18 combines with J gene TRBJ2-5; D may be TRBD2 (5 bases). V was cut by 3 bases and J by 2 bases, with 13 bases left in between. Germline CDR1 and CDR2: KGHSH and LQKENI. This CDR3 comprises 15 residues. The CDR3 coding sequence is TGTGCCAGCTCACCGACCCTAGCAGATCAAGAGACCCAGTACTTC. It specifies CASSPTLADQETQYF.

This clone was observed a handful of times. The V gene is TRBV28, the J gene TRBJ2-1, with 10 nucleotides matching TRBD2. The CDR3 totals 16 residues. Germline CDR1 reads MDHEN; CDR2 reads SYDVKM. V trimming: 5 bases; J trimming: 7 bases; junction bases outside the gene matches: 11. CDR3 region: CASSPPAGGSLNEQFF. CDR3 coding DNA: TGTGCCAGCAGTCCCCCAGCGGGAGGGAGTCTGAATGAGCAGTTCTTC.

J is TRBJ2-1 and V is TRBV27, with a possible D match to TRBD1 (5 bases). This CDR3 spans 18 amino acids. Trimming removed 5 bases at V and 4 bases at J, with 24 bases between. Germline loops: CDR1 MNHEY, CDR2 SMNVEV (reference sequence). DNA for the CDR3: TGTGCCAGCAGTCCCGATCCCCCCGTCTTTGGGGCTTACAATGAGCAGTTCTTC. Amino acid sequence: CASSPDPPVFGAYNEQFF.

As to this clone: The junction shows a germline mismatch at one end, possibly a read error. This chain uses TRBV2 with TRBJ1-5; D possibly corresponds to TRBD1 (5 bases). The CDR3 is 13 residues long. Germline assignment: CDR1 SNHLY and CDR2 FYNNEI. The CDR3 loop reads CAGSRDFSQPQHF. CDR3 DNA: TGTGCCGGCAGCCGGGACTTTTCGCAGCCCCAGCATTTT. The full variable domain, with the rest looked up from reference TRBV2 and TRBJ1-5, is EPEVTQTPSHQVTQMGQEVILRCVPISNHLYFYWYRQILGQKVEFLVSFYNNEISEKSEIFDDQFSVERPDGSNFTLKIRSTKLEDSAMYFCAGSRDFSQPQHFGDGTRLSIL.

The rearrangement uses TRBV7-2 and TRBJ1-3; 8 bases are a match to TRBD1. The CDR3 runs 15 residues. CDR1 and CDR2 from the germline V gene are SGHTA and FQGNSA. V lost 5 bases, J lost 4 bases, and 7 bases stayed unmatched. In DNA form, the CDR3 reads TGTGCCAGCAGCGGACAGGGAAGTCCAGGAAACACCATATATTTT. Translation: CASSGQGSPGNTIYF.

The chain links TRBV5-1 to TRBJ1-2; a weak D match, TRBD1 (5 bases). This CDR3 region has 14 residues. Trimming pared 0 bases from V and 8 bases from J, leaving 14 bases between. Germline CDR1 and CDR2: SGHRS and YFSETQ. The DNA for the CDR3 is TGCGCCAGCAGCTTGGAGGGGCCCGGGTCAGGCTACACCTTC. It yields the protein CASSLEGPGSGYTF.